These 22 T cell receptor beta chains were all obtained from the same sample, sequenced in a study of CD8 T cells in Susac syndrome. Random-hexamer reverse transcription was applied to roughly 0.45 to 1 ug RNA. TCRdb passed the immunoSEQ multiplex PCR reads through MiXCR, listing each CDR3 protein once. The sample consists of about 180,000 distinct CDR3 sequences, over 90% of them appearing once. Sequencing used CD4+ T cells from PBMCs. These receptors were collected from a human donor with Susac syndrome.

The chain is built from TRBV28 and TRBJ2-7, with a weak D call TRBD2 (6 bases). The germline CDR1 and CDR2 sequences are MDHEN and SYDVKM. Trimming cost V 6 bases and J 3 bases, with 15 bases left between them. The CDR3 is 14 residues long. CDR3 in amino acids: CASSPGLEIYEQYF. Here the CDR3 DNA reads TGTGCCAGCAGCCCGGGACTCGAAATCTACGAGCAGTACTTC.

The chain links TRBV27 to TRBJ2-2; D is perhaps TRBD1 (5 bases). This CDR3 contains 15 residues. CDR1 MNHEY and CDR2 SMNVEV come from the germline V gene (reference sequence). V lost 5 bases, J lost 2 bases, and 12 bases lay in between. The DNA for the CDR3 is TGTGCCAGCAGTCACAGGTTTTCTAACACCGGGGAGCTGTTTTTT. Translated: CASSHRFSNTGELFF.

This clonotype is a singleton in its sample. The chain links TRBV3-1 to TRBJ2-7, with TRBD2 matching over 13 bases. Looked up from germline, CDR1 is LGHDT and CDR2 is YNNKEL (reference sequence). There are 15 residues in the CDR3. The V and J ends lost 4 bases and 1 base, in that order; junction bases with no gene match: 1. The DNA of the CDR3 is TGTGCCAGCAGCCGGGGACTAGCGGGATCCTACGAGCAGTACTTC. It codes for CASSRGLAGSYEQYF.

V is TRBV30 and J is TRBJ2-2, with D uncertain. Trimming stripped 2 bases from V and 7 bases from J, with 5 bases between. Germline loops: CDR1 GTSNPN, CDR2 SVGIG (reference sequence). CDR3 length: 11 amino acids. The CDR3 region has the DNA TGTGCCTGGAGTCCAGGCGGGGAGCTGTTTTTT. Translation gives CAWSPGGELFF.

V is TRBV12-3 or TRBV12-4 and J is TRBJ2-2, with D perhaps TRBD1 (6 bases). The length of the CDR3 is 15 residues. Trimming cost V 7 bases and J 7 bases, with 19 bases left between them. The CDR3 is CASTLGQRGYGELFF. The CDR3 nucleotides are TGTGCCAGCACCCTAGGCCAGAGGGGGTACGGGGAGCTGTTTTTT.

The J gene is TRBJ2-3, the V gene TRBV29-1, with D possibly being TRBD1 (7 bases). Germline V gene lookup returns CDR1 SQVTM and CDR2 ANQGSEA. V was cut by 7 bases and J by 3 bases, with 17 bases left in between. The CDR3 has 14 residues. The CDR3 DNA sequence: TGCAGCGGGAGGAGGGGGCGGGGAACAGATACGCAGTATTTT. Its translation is CSGRRGRGTDTQYF.

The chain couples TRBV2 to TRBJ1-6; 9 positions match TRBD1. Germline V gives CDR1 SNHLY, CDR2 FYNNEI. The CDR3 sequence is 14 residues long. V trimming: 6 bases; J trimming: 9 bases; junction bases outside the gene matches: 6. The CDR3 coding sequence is TGTGCCAGCAGGATGGACAGGGGCGGTTCACCCCTCCACTTT. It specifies CASRMDRGGSPLHF.

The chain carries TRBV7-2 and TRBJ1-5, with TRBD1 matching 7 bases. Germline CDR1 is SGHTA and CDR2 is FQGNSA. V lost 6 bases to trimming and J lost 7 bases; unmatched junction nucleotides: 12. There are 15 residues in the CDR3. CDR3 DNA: TGTGCCAGCAGTTCTCAGGGGGGGAGGGACCAGCCCCAGCATTTT. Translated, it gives CASSSQGGRDQPQHF.

The CDR3 nucleotides read TGTGCCAGCACCTTAGACAGTCAGAACACTGAAGCTTTCTTT. Translation gives CASTLDSQNTEAFF. The chain couples TRBV5-4 to TRBJ1-1; D is perhaps TRBD1 (5 bases). Germline V lookup: CDR1 SGHNT, CDR2 YYREEE (reference sequence). The CDR3 has 14 amino acids. V shed 6 bases and J shed 1 base, with 13 bases lying between them.

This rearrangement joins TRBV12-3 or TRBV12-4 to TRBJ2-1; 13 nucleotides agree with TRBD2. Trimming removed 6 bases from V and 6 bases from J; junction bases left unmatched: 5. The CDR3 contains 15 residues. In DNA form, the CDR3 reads TGTGCCAGCAGAACCGGGACTAGCGGGACCAATGAGCAGTTCTTC. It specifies CASRTGTSGTNEQFF.

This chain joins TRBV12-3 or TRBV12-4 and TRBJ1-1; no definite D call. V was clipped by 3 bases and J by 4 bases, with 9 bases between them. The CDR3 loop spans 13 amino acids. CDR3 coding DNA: TGTGCCAGCAGTTTTTCGGGCAGCACTGAAGCTTTCTTT. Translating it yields CASSFSGSTEAFF.

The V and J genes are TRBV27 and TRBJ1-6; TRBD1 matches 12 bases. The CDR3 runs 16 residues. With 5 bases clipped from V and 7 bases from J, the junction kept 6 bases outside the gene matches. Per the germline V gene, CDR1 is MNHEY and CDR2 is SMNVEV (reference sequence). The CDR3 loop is CASSRGTGGHNSPLHF. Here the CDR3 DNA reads TGTGCCAGCAGTCGAGGGACAGGGGGCCACAATTCACCCCTCCACTTT.

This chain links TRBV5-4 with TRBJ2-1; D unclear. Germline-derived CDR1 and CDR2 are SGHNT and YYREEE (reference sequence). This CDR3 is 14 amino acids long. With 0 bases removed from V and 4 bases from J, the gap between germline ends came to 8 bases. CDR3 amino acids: CASSLAGQYNEQFF. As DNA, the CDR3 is TGTGCCAGCAGCTTGGCCGGGCAGTACAATGAGCAGTTCTTC.

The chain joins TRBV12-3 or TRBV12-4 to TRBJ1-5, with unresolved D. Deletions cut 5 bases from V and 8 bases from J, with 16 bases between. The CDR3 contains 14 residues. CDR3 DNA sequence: TGTGCCAGCAGTCCGTCCCGGACGCTAGAGCCCCAGCATTTT. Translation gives CASSPSRTLEPQHF.

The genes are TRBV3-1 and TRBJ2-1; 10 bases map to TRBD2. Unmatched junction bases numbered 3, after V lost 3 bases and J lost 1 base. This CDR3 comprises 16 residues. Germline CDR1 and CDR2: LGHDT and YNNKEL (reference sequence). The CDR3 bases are TGTGCCAGCAGCCAGTGGACTAGCGGATCCTACAATGAGCAGTTCTTC. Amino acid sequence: CASSQWTSGSYNEQFF.

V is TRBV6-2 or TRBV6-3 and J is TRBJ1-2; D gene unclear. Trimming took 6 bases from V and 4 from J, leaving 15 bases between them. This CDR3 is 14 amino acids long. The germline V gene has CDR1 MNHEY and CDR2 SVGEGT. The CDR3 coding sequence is TGTGCCAGCAGCGTCCTCGGGCCATTCTATGGCTACACCTTC. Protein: CASSVLGPFYGYTF.

CDR3 amino acids: CASSQGSLAGESTDTQYF. In DNA form, the CDR3 reads TGTGCCAGCAGCCAGGGATCTTTAGCGGGAGAAAGCACAGATACGCAGTATTTT. The chain couples TRBV4-2 to TRBJ2-3; 9 bases fit TRBD2. The length of the CDR3 is 18 residues. Looked up from germline, CDR1 is LGHNA and CDR2 is YNFKEQ. With 3 bases clipped from V and 0 bases from J, the junction kept 10 bases outside the gene matches.

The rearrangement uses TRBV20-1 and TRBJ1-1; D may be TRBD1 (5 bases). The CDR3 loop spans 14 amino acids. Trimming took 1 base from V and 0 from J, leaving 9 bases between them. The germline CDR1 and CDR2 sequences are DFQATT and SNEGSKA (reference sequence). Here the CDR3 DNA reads TGCAGTGCTAGAGGACAGACCATGAACACTGAAGCTTTCTTT. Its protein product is CSARGQTMNTEAFF.

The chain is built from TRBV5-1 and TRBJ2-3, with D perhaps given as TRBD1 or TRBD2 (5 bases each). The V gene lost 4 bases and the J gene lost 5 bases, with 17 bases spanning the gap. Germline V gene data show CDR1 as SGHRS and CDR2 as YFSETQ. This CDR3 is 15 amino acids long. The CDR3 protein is CASSTGRDVGDTQYF. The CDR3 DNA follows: TGCGCCAGCAGCACGGGACGGGATGTTGGAGATACGCAGTATTTT.

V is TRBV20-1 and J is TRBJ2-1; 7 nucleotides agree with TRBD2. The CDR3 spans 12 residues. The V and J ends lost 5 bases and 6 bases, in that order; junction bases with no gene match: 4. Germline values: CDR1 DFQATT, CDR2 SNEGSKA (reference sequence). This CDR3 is CSAQAGSNEQFF. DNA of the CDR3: TGCAGTGCTCAAGCGGGGTCCAATGAGCAGTTCTTC.

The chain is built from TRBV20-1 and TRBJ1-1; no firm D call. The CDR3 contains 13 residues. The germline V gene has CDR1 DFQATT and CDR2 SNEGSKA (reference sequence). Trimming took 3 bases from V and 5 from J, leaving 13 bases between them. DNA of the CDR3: TGCAGTGCTAGTGCCCTCTCGATAACTGAAGCTTTCTTT. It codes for CSASALSITEAFF.

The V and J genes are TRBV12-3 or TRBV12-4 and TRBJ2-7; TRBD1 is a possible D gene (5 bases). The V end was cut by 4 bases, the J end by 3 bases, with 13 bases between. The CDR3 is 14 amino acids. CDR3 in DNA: TGTGCCAGCAGTTCAAGACAGATAGGCTACGAGCAGTACTTC. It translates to CASSSRQIGYEQYF.